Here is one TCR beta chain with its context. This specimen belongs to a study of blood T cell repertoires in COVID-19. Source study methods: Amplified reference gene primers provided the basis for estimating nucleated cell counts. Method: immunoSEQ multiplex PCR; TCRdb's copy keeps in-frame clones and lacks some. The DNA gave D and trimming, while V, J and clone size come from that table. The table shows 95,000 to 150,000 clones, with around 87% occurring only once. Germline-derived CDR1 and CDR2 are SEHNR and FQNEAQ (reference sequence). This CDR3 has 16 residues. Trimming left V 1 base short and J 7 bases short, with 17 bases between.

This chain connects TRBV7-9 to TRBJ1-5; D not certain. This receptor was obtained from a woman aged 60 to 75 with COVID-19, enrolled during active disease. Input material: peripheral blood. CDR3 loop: CASSLGVVEMEQPQHF. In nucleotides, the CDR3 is TGTGCCAGCAGCTTAGGAGTCGTGGAAATGGAGCAGCCCCAGCATTTT.